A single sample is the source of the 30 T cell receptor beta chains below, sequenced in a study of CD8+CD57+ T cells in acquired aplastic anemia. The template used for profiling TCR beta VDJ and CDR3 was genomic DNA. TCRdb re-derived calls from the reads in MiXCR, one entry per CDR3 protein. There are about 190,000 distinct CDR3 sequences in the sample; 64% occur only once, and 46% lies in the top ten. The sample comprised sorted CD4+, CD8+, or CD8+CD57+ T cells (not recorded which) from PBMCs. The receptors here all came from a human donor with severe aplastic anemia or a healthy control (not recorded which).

CDR3 amino acids: CSATLANTYEQYF. In nucleotides, the CDR3 is TGCAGTGCTACGCTAGCGAACACCTACGAGCAGTACTTC. This sequence joins TRBV20-1 and TRBJ2-7, with D tentatively TRBD2 (6 bases). V lost 4 bases and J lost 2, with 12 bases in between. CDR3 length: 13 amino acids. CDR1 and CDR2 from the germline V gene are DFQATT and SNEGSKA (reference sequence).

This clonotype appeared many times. This chain's CDR3 is CASSVGPETDTQYF. CDR3 in DNA: TGTGCCAGCAGCGTAGGCCCGGAGACAGATACGCAGTATTTT. The gene calls are TRBV9 and TRBJ2-3; D is ambiguous. V was trimmed by 0 bases and J by 3 bases, leaving 8 bases between them. The CDR3 is made up of 14 amino acids. Looked up from germline, CDR1 is SGDLS and CDR2 is YYNGEE. Filled out from reference TRBV9 and TRBJ2-3, the complete variable domain reads DSGVTQTPKHLITATGQRVTLRCSPRSGDLSVYWYQQSLDQGLQFLIQYYNGEERAKGNILERFSAQQFPDLHSELNLSSLELGDSALYFCASSVGPETDTQYFGPGTRLTVL.

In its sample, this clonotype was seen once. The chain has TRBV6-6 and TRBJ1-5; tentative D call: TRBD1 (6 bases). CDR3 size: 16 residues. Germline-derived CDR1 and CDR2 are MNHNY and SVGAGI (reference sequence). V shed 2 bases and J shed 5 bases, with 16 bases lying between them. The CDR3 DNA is TGTGCCAGCAGTTACGAATGGGGGCGCGATCATCAGCCCCAGCATTTT. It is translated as CASSYEWGRDHQPQHF.

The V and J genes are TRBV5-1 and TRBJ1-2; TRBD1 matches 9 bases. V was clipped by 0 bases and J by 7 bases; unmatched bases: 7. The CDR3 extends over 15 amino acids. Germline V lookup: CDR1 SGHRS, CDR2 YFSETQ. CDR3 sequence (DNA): TGCGCCAGCAGCTTGGACCTCACAGGGGGCAGTGGCTACACCTTC. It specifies CASSLDLTGGSGYTF.

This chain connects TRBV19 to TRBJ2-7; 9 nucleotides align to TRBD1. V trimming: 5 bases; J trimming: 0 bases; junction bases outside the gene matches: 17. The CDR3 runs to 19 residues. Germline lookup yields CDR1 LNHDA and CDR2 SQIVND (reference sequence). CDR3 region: CASSRPPGQGIRSSYEQYF. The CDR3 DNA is TGTGCCAGTAGTCGCCCCCCGGGACAGGGTATTCGAAGCTCCTACGAGCAGTACTTC.

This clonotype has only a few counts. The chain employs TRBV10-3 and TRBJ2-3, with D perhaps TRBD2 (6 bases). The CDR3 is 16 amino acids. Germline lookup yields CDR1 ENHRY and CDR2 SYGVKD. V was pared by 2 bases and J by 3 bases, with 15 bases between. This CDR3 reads CAISETIAVRTDTQYF. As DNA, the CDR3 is TGTGCCATCAGTGAGACTATAGCGGTAAGGACAGATACGCAGTATTTT.

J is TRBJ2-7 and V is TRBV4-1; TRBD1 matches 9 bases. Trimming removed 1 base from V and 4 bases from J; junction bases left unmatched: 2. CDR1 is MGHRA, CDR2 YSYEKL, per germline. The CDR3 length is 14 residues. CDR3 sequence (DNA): TGCGCCAGCAGCCAAGGACAGGGGGTATACGAGCAGTACTTC. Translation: CASSQGQGVYEQYF.

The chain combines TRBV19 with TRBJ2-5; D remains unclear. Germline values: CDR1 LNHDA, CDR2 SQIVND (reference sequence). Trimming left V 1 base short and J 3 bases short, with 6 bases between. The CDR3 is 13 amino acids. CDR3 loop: CASSIGAKETQYF. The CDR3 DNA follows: TGTGCCAGTAGTATAGGGGCTAAAGAGACCCAGTACTTC.

The CDR3 nucleotides read TGTGCCAGCAGCTTAGGACTAGCGGGGTACCAAGAGACCCAGTACTTC. This gives the protein CASSLGLAGYQETQYF. The V gene is TRBV7-9, the J gene TRBJ2-7, with 11 positions matching TRBD2. The J call is doubtful: the DNA matches TRBJ2-5 better. Germline CDR1 is SEHNR and CDR2 is FQNEAQ (reference sequence). CDR3 length: 16 amino acids.

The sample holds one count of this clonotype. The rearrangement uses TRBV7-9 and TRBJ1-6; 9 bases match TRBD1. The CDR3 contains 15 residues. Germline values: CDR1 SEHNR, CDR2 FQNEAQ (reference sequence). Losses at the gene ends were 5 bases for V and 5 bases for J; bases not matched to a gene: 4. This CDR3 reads CASSMGQGDNSPLHF. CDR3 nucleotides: TGTGCCAGCAGCATGGGACAGGGCGATAATTCACCCCTCCACTTT.

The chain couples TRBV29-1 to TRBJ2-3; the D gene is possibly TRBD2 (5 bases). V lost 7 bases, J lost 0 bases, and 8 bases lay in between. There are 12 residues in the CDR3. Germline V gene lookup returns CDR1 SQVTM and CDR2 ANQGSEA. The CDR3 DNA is TGCAGCGGGACTTTCAGCACAGATACGCAGTATTTT. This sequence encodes CSGTFSTDTQYF.

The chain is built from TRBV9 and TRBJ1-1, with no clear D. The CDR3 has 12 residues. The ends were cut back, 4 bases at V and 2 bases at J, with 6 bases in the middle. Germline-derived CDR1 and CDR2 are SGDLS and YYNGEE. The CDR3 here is CASSPDNTEAFF. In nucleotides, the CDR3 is TGTGCCAGCAGCCCAGATAACACTGAAGCTTTCTTT.

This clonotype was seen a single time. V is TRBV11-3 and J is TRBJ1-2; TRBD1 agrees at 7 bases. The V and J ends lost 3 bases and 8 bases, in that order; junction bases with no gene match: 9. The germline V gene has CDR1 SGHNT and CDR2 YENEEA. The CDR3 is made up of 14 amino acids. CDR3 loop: CASSFGGGAQGYTF. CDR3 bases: TGTGCCAGCAGCTTTGGAGGGGGCGCGCAAGGCTACACCTTC. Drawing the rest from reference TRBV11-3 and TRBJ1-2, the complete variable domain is EAGVVQSPRYKIIEKKQPVAFWCNPISGHNTLYWYLQNLGQGPELLIRYENEEAVDDSQLPKDRFSAERLKGVDSTLKIQPAELGDSAVYLCASSFGGGAQGYTFGSGTRLTVV.

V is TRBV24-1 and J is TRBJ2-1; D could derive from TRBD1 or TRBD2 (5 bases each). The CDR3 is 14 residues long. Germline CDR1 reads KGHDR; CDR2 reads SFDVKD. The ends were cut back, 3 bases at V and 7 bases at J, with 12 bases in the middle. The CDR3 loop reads CATSDGTSRNEQFF. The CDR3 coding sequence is TGTGCCACCAGTGATGGGACGTCGAGGAATGAGCAGTTCTTC.

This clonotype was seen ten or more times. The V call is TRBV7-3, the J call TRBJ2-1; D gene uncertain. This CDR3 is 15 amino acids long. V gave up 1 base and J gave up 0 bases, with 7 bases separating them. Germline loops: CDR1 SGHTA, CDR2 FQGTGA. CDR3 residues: CASSLIGSSYNEQFF. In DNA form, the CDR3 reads TGTGCCAGCAGCTTAATTGGCAGCTCCTACAATGAGCAGTTCTTC.

The CDR3 sequence: CASSYAPDRDTQYF. DNA for the CDR3: TGTGCCAGCAGTTACGCCCCGGACAGGGATACGCAGTATTTT. The V gene is TRBV6-6, the J gene TRBJ2-3, with 7 bases that match TRBD1. V lost 2 bases to trimming and J lost 6 bases; unmatched junction nucleotides: 5. CDR3 length: 14 residues. Germline assignment: CDR1 MNHNY and CDR2 SVGAGI (reference sequence).

For the CDR3, the DNA is TGCAGCCATCGGGGGGAGAGCACAGATACGCAGTATTTT. It codes for CSHRGESTDTQYF. J is TRBJ2-3 and V is TRBV29-1, with 7 positions matching TRBD2. The CDR3 contains 13 residues. V gave up 8 bases and J gave up 0 bases; unmatched junction bases: 5. The germline V gene encodes CDR1 SQVTM and CDR2 ANQGSEA.

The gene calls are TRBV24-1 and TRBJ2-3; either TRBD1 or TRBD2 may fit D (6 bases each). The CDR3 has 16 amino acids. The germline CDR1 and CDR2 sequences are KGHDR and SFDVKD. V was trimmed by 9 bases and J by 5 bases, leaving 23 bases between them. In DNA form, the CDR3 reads TGTGCCACCGCCGCCCGTAACAGGGAGGTGGTAGATACGCAGTATTTT. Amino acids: CATAARNREVVDTQYF.

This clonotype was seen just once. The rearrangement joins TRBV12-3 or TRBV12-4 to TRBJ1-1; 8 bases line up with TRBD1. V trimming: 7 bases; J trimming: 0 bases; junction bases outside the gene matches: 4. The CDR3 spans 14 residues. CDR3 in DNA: TGTGCCAGCACCCGGGACAGGTTGAACACTGAAGCTTTCTTT. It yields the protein CASTRDRLNTEAFF.

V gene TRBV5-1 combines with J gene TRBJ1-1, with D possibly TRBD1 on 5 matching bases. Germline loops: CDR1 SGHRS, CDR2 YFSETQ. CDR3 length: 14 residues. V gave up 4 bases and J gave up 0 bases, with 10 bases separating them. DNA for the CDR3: TGCGCCAGCAGCGGGGCAGGGATGAACACTGAAGCTTTCTTT. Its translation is CASSGAGMNTEAFF.

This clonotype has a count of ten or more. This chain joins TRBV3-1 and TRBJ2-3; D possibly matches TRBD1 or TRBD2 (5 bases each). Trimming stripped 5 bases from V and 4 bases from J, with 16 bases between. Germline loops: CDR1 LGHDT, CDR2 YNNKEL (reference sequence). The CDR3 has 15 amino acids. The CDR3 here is CASSYPSGAPDTQYF. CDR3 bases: TGTGCCAGCAGCTACCCTTCCGGGGCGCCAGATACGCAGTATTTT.

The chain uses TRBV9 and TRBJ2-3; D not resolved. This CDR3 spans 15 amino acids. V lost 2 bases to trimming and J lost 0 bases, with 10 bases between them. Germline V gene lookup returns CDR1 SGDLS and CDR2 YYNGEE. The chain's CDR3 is CASSVAPESTDTQYF. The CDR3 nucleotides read TGTGCCAGCAGCGTTGCCCCGGAGAGCACAGATACGCAGTATTTT.

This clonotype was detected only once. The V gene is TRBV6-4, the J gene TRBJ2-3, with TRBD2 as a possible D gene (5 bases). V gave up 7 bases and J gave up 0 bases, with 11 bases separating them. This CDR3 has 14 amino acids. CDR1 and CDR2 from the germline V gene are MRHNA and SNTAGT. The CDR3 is CASKRRTSTDTQYF. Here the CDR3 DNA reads TGTGCCAGCAAGCGGCGTACTAGCACAGATACGCAGTATTTT.

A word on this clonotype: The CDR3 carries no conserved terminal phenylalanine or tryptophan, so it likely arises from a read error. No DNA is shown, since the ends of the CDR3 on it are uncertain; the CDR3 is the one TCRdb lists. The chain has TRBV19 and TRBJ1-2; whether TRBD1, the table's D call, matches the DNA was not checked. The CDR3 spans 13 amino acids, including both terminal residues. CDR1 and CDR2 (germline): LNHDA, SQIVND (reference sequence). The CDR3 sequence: CASRMDRGLWHRY.

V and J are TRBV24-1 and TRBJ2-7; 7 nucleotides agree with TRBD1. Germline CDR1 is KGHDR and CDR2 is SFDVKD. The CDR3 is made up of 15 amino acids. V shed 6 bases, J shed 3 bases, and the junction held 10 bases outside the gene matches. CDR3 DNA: TGTGCCACCAGTTGCGGATGGGACAGAGGCTACGAGCAGTACTTC. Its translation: CATSCGWDRGYEQYF.

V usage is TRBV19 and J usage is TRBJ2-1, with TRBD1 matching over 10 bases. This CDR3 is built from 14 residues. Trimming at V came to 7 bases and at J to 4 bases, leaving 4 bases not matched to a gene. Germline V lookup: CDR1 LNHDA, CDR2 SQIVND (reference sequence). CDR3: CASTGTGVYNEQFF. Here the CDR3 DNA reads TGTGCCAGTACCGGGACAGGGGTTTACAATGAGCAGTTCTTC.

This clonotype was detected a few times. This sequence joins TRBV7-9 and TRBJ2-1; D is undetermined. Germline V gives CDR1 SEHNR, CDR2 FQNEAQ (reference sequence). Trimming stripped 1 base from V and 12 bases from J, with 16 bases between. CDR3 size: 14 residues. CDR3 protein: CASSLGPDLRRQFF. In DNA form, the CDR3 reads TGTGCCAGCAGCTTAGGACCAGACTTACGACGGCAGTTCTTC.

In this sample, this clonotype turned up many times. In DNA, the CDR3 is TGTGCCAGCAGTTTAGGACCAGGGGGATCCGCTGAAGCTTTCTTT. It codes for CASSLGPGGSAEAFF. The chain couples TRBV12-3 or TRBV12-4 to TRBJ1-1; 7 positions agree with TRBD1. V lost 1 base, J lost 6 bases, and 8 bases stayed unmatched. There are 15 residues in the CDR3.

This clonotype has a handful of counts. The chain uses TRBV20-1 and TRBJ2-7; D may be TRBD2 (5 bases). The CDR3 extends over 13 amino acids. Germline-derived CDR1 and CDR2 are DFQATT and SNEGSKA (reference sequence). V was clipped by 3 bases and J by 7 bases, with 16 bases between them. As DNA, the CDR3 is TGCAGTGCTAGTCCTGCTAGCTTCTGGGAGCAGTACTTC. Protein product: CSASPASFWEQYF.

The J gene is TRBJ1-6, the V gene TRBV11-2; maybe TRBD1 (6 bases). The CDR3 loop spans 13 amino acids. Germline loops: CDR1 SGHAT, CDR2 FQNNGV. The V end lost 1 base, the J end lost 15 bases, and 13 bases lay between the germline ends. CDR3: CASSLAAGGLLHF. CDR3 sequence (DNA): TGTGCCAGCAGCTTAGCCGCCGGGGGGCTCCTCCACTTT.